This T cell receptor beta chain was sequenced in a study of beta chain features in type 1 diabetes. Expressed TCRB transcripts were sequenced because the isolated RNA had all been reverse transcribed beforehand. Sequenced by immunoSEQ multiplex PCR; TCRdb stores in-frame clones only, minus some. The data hold roughly 450,000 clones, with about an eighth observed a single time. The CDR3 is made up of 14 amino acids. Trimming took off 8 bases at V and 9 bases at J, with 22 bases between the two ends. Per the germline V gene, CDR1 is MGHDK and CDR2 is SYGVNS. The sequence was collected from a woman under 30 in good health. Sequenced: naive CD4+ T cells from blood. The chain has TRBV25-1 and TRBJ1-2; the D gene is possibly TRBD1 (6 bases). CDR3 sequence: CASQATGTVSRYTF. In DNA form, the CDR3 reads TGTGCCAGCCAAGCCACAGGGACGGTTAGTCGCTACACCTTC.